This is a list of T cell receptor beta chains from one sample in a study of shared clonotypes between healthy human individuals. Assay used: immunoSEQ multiplex PCR; TCRdb lists only in-frame clones, some missing. The sample includes 2 million to 2.5 million clones, 80% to 95% of them seen just once. Source material: naive CD4+ T cells from PBMCs. Source of these receptors: a man aged 18 to 30 in good health. Some clones in this sample may be carry-over from other donors' samples. CDR3s include the opening cysteine and the closing phenylalanine or tryptophan. Fields, in order: D gene, V gene, J gene, clone size, CDR3 protein, CDR3 DNA. A D gene is named only where the DNA matches it firmly. Clone size appears in some rows only: once, few, many, or a class for an expanded clone.

D gene: TRBD1
V gene: TRBV27
J gene: TRBJ1-5
clone size: once
CDR3 protein: CASSSRTGGSNQPQHF
CDR3 DNA: TGTGCCAGCAGTTCCCGCACAGGGGGTAGCAATCAGCCCCAGCATTTT

D gene: TRBD2
V gene: TRBV6-5
J gene: TRBJ2-1
clone size: .
CDR3 protein: CASTRTSSLGNEQFF
CDR3 DNA: TGTGCCAGCACCCGGACTAGCAGCCTCGGGAATGAGCAGTTCTTC

D gene: TRBD1
V gene: TRBV11-2
J gene: TRBJ1-6
clone size: once
CDR3 protein: CASSPQGADAGSPLHF
CDR3 DNA: TGTGCCAGCAGCCCACAGGGGGCGGATGCTGGTTCACCCCTCCACTTT

D gene: .
V gene: TRBV2
J gene: TRBJ2-7
clone size: .
CDR3 protein: CASSEAGIEQYF
CDR3 DNA: TGTGCCAGCAGTGAAGCGGGAATAGAGCAGTACTTC

D gene: .
V gene: TRBV7-2
J gene: TRBJ2-3
clone size: .
CDR3 protein: CASSLVGGGDTQYF
CDR3 DNA: TGTGCCAGCAGCTTAGTCGGGGGCGGAGATACGCAGTATTTT

D gene: .
V gene: TRBV28
J gene: TRBJ2-7
clone size: .
CDR3 protein: CASSLYGQGWGGEQYF
CDR3 DNA: TGTGCCAGCAGTTTATATGGTCAGGGGTGGGGAGGCGAGCAGTACTTC

D gene: TRBD2
V gene: TRBV15
J gene: TRBJ2-7
clone size: .
CDR3 protein: CATSRVGGRINEQYF
CDR3 DNA: TGTGCCACCAGCAGAGTGGGCGGGAGGATAAACGAGCAGTACTTC

D gene: TRBD1
V gene: TRBV7-8
J gene: TRBJ2-1
clone size: .
CDR3 protein: CASSLTGGEQFF
CDR3 DNA: TGTGCCAGCAGCTTGACAGGGGGTGAGCAGTTCTTC

D gene: .
V gene: TRBV28
J gene: TRBJ2-7
clone size: .
CDR3 protein: CASSSSSYEQYF
CDR3 DNA: TGTGCCAGCAGCTCGAGCTCCTACGAGCAGTACTTC

D gene: .
V gene: TRBV28
J gene: TRBJ1-5
clone size: .
CDR3 protein: CASTERSNQPQHF
CDR3 DNA: TGTGCCAGCACGGAGAGGAGCAATCAGCCCCAGCATTTT

D gene: .
V gene: TRBV6-5
J gene: TRBJ1-4
clone size: .
CDR3 protein: CASSYDRWGGGEKLFF
CDR3 DNA: TGTGCCAGCAGTTATGATCGGTGGGGAGGTGGTGAAAAACTGTTTTTT

D gene: .
V gene: TRBV6-1
J gene: TRBJ1-1
clone size: .
CDR3 protein: CASSGQGHTEAFF
CDR3 DNA: TGTGCCAGCAGTGGGCAGGGTCACACTGAAGCTTTCTTT

D gene: .
V gene: TRBV7-3
J gene: TRBJ2-3
clone size: .
CDR3 protein: CASSQPLGRIADTQYF
CDR3 DNA: TGTGCCAGCAGCCAACCCCTCGGTAGGATTGCAGATACGCAGTATTTT

D gene: TRBD2
V gene: TRBV4-1
J gene: TRBJ2-1
clone size: .
CDR3 protein: CASSPRGLAGVHEQFF
CDR3 DNA: TGCGCCAGCAGCCCCAGGGGACTAGCGGGAGTCCATGAGCAGTTCTTC

D gene: TRBD1
V gene: TRBV5-4
J gene: TRBJ2-3
clone size: .
CDR3 protein: CASSSFKDRGVADTQYF
CDR3 DNA: TGTGCCAGCAGCTCATTCAAGGACAGGGGCGTAGCAGATACGCAGTATTTT

D gene: TRBD1
V gene: TRBV10-2
J gene: TRBJ1-5
clone size: once
CDR3 protein: CASRRGTGLADQPQHF
CDR3 DNA: TGCGCCAGCAGGAGGGGGACAGGCCTGGCGGATCAGCCCCAGCATTTT

D gene: TRBD1
V gene: TRBV27
J gene: TRBJ2-1
clone size: .
CDR3 protein: CASTSQGTGYNEQFF
CDR3 DNA: TGTGCCAGCACCTCCCAGGGGACAGGGTACAATGAGCAGTTCTTC

D gene: TRBD2
V gene: TRBV15
J gene: TRBJ2-2
clone size: .
CDR3 protein: CATSRVAGVNTGELFF
CDR3 DNA: TGTGCCACCAGCAGAGTAGCGGGAGTTAACACCGGGGAGCTGTTTTTT

D gene: TRBD1
V gene: TRBV6-4
J gene: TRBJ2-7
clone size: .
CDR3 protein: CASSDPPHRGAYEQYF
CDR3 DNA: TGTGCCAGCAGTGACCCCCCCCACAGGGGGGCCTACGAGCAGTACTTC

D gene: TRBD1
V gene: TRBV10-1
J gene: TRBJ2-3
clone size: .
CDR3 protein: CATGQGLSDTQYF
CDR3 DNA: TGCGCCACCGGACAGGGTCTTTCAGATACGCAGTATTTT

D gene: TRBD2
V gene: TRBV25-1
J gene: TRBJ2-3
clone size: once
CDR3 protein: CASSEYTGGPSDTQYF
CDR3 DNA: TGTGCCAGCAGTGAATATACGGGAGGGCCATCAGATACGCAGTATTTT

D gene: .
V gene: TRBV19
J gene: TRBJ1-5
clone size: .
CDR3 protein: CASSIQRDQPQHF
CDR3 DNA: TGTGCCAGTAGTATTCAAAGGGATCAGCCCCAGCATTTT

D gene: .
V gene: TRBV5-5
J gene: TRBJ1-5
clone size: .
CDR3 protein: CASSPRYPSPNQPQHF
CDR3 DNA: TGTGCCAGCAGCCCTCGCTACCCCAGCCCCAATCAGCCCCAGCATTTT

D gene: .
V gene: TRBV7-3
J gene: TRBJ2-2
clone size: few
CDR3 protein: CASRPGANTGELFF
CDR3 DNA: TGTGCCAGCAGACCCGGGGCTAACACCGGGGAGCTGTTTTTT

D gene: .
V gene: TRBV28
J gene: TRBJ2-7
clone size: few
CDR3 protein: CASSLGRYEQYF
CDR3 DNA: TGTGCCAGCAGTTTAGGGAGGTACGAGCAGTACTTC

D gene: TRBD1
V gene: TRBV6-6
J gene: TRBJ2-1
clone size: .
CDR3 protein: CASSYERDRGYNEQFF
CDR3 DNA: TGTGCCAGCAGTTACGAAAGGGACAGGGGTTACAATGAGCAGTTCTTC

D gene: .
V gene: TRBV29-1
J gene: TRBJ2-3
clone size: .
CDR3 protein: CSVESGVGGATQYF
CDR3 DNA: TGCAGCGTGGAAAGCGGTGTAGGGGGTGCTACGCAGTATTTT

D gene: .
V gene: TRBV6-1
J gene: TRBJ1-1
clone size: .
CDR3 protein: CASRATTGNTEAFF
CDR3 DNA: TGTGCCAGCAGAGCCACGACAGGGAACACTGAAGCTTTCTTT

D gene: .
V gene: TRBV25-1
J gene: TRBJ2-7
clone size: once
CDR3 protein: CASRASRLYEQYF
CDR3 DNA: TGTGCCAGCAGAGCCTCTAGGCTATACGAGCAGTACTTC

D gene: .
V gene: TRBV30
J gene: TRBJ2-7
clone size: once
CDR3 protein: CAWSPGKYEQYF
CDR3 DNA: TGTGCCTGGAGTCCCGGGAAATACGAGCAGTACTTC

D gene: .
V gene: TRBV6-6
J gene: TRBJ2-7
clone size: .
CDR3 protein: CASSPPGPRTYEQYF
CDR3 DNA: TGTGCCAGCAGCCCCCCGGGGCCGAGGACCTACGAGCAGTACTTC

D gene: .
V gene: TRBV11-3
J gene: TRBJ2-1
clone size: .
CDR3 protein: CASSLDPNFPQFF
CDR3 DNA: TGTGCCAGCAGCTTAGATCCGAACTTCCCGCAGTTCTTC

D gene: .
V gene: TRBV7-9
J gene: TRBJ2-3
clone size: .
CDR3 protein: CASSFSTGTPSTDTQYF
CDR3 DNA: TGTGCCAGCAGCTTTTCGACAGGAACCCCTAGCACAGATACGCAGTATTTT

D gene: .
V gene: TRBV5-1
J gene: TRBJ2-5
clone size: .
CDR3 protein: CASSLITGQETQYF
CDR3 DNA: TGCGCCAGCAGCTTGATTACGGGTCAAGAGACCCAGTACTTC

D gene: .
V gene: TRBV9
J gene: TRBJ2-1
clone size: .
CDR3 protein: CASSVDPLSGQFF
CDR3 DNA: TGTGCCAGCAGCGTGGACCCCCTATCAGGGCAGTTCTTC

D gene: TRBD2
V gene: TRBV7-2
J gene: TRBJ2-1
clone size: .
CDR3 protein: CASSLVGTSGYNEQFF
CDR3 DNA: TGTGCCAGCAGCTTAGTTGGGACTAGCGGCTACAATGAGCAGTTCTTC

D gene: .
V gene: TRBV7-9
J gene: TRBJ1-2
clone size: .
CDR3 protein: CASSLVQGGIYGYTF
CDR3 DNA: TGTGCCAGCAGCTTAGTCCAGGGTGGGATCTATGGCTACACCTTC

D gene: .
V gene: TRBV28
J gene: TRBJ1-2
clone size: .
CDR3 protein: CASSSSGRIYGYTF
CDR3 DNA: TGTGCCAGCAGTAGTTCAGGGCGGATCTATGGCTACACCTTC

D gene: TRBD2
V gene: TRBV11-1
J gene: TRBJ2-7
clone size: .
CDR3 protein: CASSLEPRAGVQYF
CDR3 DNA: TGTGCCAGCAGCTTAGAACCGAGGGCGGGGGTGCAGTACTTC

D gene: .
V gene: TRBV9
J gene: TRBJ2-3
clone size: .
CDR3 protein: CASSVGTHEADTQYF
CDR3 DNA: TGTGCCAGCAGCGTAGGGACCCACGAGGCAGATACGCAGTATTTT

D gene: .
V gene: TRBV4-3
J gene: TRBJ1-4
clone size: .
CDR3 protein: CASSQGLAVNEKLFF
CDR3 DNA: TGCGCCAGCAGCCAAGGGTTGGCTGTTAATGAAAAACTGTTTTTT

D gene: .
V gene: TRBV5-1
J gene: TRBJ1-3
clone size: .
CDR3 protein: CASSLAGALSGNTIYF
CDR3 DNA: TGCGCCAGCAGCTTGGCAGGGGCGCTCTCTGGAAACACCATATATTTT

D gene: .
V gene: TRBV7-3
J gene: TRBJ2-7
clone size: .
CDR3 protein: CASSLTQGSYEQYF
CDR3 DNA: TGTGCCAGCAGCTTAACCCAGGGTTCCTACGAGCAGTACTTC

D gene: TRBD2
V gene: TRBV30
J gene: TRBJ2-5
clone size: .
CDR3 protein: CAWEGTSGIPETQYF
CDR3 DNA: TGTGCCTGGGAGGGAACTAGCGGGATACCGGAGACCCAGTACTTC

D gene: .
V gene: TRBV6-5
J gene: TRBJ1-3
clone size: .
CDR3 protein: CASSPSSHSGNTIYF
CDR3 DNA: TGTGCCAGCAGTCCCTCCAGTCACTCTGGAAACACCATATATTTT

D gene: .
V gene: TRBV7-9
J gene: TRBJ1-1
clone size: .
CDR3 protein: CASSLSRSPEAFF
CDR3 DNA: TGTGCCAGCAGCTTGAGTAGGAGTCCTGAAGCTTTCTTT

D gene: TRBD2
V gene: TRBV27
J gene: TRBJ2-3
clone size: .
CDR3 protein: CASSLRLAGVFDTQYF
CDR3 DNA: TGTGCCAGCAGCCTCCGACTAGCGGGAGTCTTTGATACGCAGTATTTT

D gene: .
V gene: TRBV15
J gene: TRBJ2-1
clone size: .
CDR3 protein: CATSRESSGANEQFF
CDR3 DNA: TGTGCCACCAGCAGAGAGAGTAGCGGAGCTAATGAGCAGTTCTTC

D gene: .
V gene: TRBV9
J gene: TRBJ2-3
clone size: .
CDR3 protein: CASSVYGGASTDTQYF
CDR3 DNA: TGTGCCAGCAGCGTATATGGCGGGGCGAGCACAGATACGCAGTATTTT

D gene: TRBD1
V gene: TRBV6-5
J gene: TRBJ1-2
clone size: .
CDR3 protein: CASSSPPGQTDGYTF
CDR3 DNA: TGTGCCAGCAGTTCCCCCCCGGGACAGACAGATGGCTACACCTTC